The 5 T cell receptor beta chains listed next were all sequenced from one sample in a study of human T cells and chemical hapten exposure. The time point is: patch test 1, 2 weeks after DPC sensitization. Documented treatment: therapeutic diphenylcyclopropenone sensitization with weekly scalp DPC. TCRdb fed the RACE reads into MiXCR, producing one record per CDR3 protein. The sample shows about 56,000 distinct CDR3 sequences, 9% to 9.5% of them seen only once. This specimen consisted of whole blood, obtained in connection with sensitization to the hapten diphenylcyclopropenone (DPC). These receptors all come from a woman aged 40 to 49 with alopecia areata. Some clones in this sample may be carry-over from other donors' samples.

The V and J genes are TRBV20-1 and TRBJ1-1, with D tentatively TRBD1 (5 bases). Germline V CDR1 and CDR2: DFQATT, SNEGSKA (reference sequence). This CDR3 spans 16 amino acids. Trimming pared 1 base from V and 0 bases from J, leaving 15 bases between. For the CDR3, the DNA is TGCAGTGCTAGAGCTTGGGGCCCGGAAATGAACACTGAAGCTTTCTTT. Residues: CSARAWGPEMNTEAFF.

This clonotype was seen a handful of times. The CDR3 DNA is TGCAGTGCTAGGGGCAGGGGGCGCACAGATACGCAGTATTTT. Protein product: CSARGRGRTDTQYF. This sequence joins TRBV20-1 and TRBJ2-3, with 8 bases lining up with TRBD1. This CDR3 is 14 amino acids long. The V segment lost 3 bases and the J segment 1 base; nucleotides outside the gene matches: 3. From germline, CDR1 is DFQATT and CDR2 SNEGSKA (reference sequence).

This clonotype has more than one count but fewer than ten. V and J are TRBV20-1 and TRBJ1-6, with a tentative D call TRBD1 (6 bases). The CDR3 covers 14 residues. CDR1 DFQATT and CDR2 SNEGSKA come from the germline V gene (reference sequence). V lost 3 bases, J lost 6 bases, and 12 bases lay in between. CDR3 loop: CSASGQPSNSPLHF. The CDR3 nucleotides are TGCAGTGCTAGCGGACAGCCCTCTAATTCACCCCTCCACTTT.

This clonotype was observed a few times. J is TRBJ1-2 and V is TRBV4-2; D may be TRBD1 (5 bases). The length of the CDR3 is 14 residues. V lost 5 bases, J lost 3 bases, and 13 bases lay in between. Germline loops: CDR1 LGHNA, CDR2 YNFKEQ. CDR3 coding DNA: TGTGCCAGCAGCTCGAGCACAGGCGACTATGGCTACACCTTC. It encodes CASSSSTGDYGYTF.

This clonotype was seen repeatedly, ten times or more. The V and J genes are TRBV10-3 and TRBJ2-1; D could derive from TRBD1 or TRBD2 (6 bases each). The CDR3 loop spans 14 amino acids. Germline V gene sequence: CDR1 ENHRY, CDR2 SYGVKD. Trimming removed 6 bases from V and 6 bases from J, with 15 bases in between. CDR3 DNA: TGTGCCATCAGCTCAGGGAAGGGGGGCAATGAGCAGTTCTTC. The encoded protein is CAISSGKGGNEQFF.